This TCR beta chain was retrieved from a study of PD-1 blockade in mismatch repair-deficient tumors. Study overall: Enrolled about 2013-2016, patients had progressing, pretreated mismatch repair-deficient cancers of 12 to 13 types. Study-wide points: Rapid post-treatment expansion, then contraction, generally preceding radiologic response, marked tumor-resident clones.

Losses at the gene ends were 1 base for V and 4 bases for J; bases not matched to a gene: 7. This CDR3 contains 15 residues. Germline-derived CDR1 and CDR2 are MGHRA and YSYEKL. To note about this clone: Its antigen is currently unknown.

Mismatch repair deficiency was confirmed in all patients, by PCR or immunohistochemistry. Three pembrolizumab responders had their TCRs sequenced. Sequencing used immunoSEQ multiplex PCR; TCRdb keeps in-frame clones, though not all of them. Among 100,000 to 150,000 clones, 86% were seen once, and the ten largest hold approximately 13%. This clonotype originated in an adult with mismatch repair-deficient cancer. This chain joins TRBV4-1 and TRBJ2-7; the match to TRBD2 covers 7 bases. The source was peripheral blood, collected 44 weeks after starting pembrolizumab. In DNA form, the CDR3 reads TGCGCCAGCAGCCAAGTCGCGGGAGAGGTATACGAGCAGTACTTC. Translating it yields CASSQVAGEVYEQYF.